Listed below are T cell receptor beta chains from one sample, sequenced in a study of PD-1 blockade in classical Hodgkin lymphoma. TCRdb's table, derived via immunoSEQ multiplex PCR, lists solely in-frame clones and lacks some. Among 13,000 to 15,000 clones listed, about 80% were seen once. The specimen comprised peripheral blood mononuclear cells (PBMCs), sampled at baseline. The source is a human donor with classical Hodgkin lymphoma. Each CDR3 is given with its conserved first and last residue. Each record gives: clone size, V gene, D gene, CDR3 length, J gene, CDR3 protein, CDR3 DNA. D genes are given only for firm matches. Size is omitted from some rows. Given values are once, few, many or a class for expanded clones.

abundance: once; v_gene: TRBV11-2; d_gene: -; len: 14; j_gene: TRBJ2-3; CDR3aa: CASTIVPGTDTQYF; CDR3nt: TGTGCCAGCACCATCGTCCCAGGCACAGATACGCAGTATTTT
abundance: -; v_gene: TRBV7-8; d_gene: -; len: 12; j_gene: TRBJ2-1; CDR3aa: CASSLGGRTQFF; CDR3nt: TGTGCCAGCAGCTTAGGGGGCAGAACCCAGTTCTTC
abundance: -; v_gene: TRBV19; d_gene: -; len: 13; j_gene: TRBJ1-3; CDR3aa: CASKAYSGNTIYF; CDR3nt: TGTGCCAGTAAAGCTTACTCTGGAAACACCATATATTTT
abundance: -; v_gene: TRBV2; d_gene: -; len: 11; j_gene: TRBJ2-3; CDR3aa: CASSVLDTQYF; CDR3nt: TGTGCCAGCAGTGTCCTGGATACGCAGTATTTT
abundance: -; v_gene: TRBV5-6; d_gene: TRBD1; len: 17; j_gene: TRBJ2-7; CDR3aa: CASSPGTGGGRLGEQYF; CDR3nt: TGTGCCAGCAGCCCCGGGACAGGGGGCGGGAGGTTGGGGGAGCAGTACTTC
abundance: -; v_gene: TRBV6-5; d_gene: -; len: 15; j_gene: TRBJ2-5; CDR3aa: CASSTSTGSRETQYF; CDR3nt: TGTGCCAGCAGTACGTCAACAGGGAGTCGGGAGACCCAGTACTTC
abundance: medium-sized; v_gene: TRBV2; d_gene: -; len: 15; j_gene: TRBJ2-1; CDR3aa: CASSESGSSYNEQFF; CDR3nt: TGTGCCAGCAGTGAATCGGGGAGCTCCTACAATGAGCAGTTCTTC
abundance: -; v_gene: TRBV7-2; d_gene: TRBD1; len: 16; j_gene: TRBJ1-1; CDR3aa: CASSTGTGFMNTEAFF; CDR3nt: TGTGCCAGCAGCACCGGGACAGGATTTATGAACACTGAAGCTTTCTTT
abundance: -; v_gene: TRBV6-1; d_gene: -; len: 11; j_gene: TRBJ2-7; CDR3aa: CASKRTYEQYF; CDR3nt: TGTGCCAGCAAGAGGACCTACGAGCAGTACTTC
abundance: once; v_gene: TRBV7-3; d_gene: -; len: 14; j_gene: TRBJ1-2; CDR3aa: CASSQVGEDYGYTF; CDR3nt: TGCGCCAGCAGCCAAGTTGGGGAAGACTATGGCTACACCTTC
abundance: -; v_gene: TRBV6-4; d_gene: -; len: 13; j_gene: TRBJ2-1; CDR3aa: CASSPGTSNEQFF; CDR3nt: TGTGCCAGCAGTCCCGGGACATCCAATGAGCAGTTCTTC
abundance: -; v_gene: TRBV15; d_gene: -; len: 13; j_gene: TRBJ2-5; CDR3aa: CATSSDKPTPQYF; CDR3nt: TGTGCCACCAGCAGTGACAAACCAACACCCCAGTACTTC
abundance: -; v_gene: TRBV25-1; d_gene: TRBD1; len: 14; j_gene: TRBJ2-3; CDR3aa: CASRMTGGTDTQYF; CDR3nt: TGTGCCAGCAGGATGACAGGGGGCACAGATACGCAGTATTTT
abundance: -; v_gene: TRBV29-1; d_gene: -; len: 17; j_gene: TRBJ1-1; CDR3aa: CSVEDRLTRGHGTEAFF; CDR3nt: TGCAGCGTTGAAGATAGGTTGACACGTGGGCATGGCACTGAAGCTTTCTTT
abundance: -; v_gene: TRBV28; d_gene: -; len: 13; j_gene: TRBJ1-1; CDR3aa: CASTSPIMAEAFF; CDR3nt: TGTGCCAGCACAAGCCCTATTATGGCTGAAGCTTTCTTT